The clone carrying this T cell receptor (beta chain) has only a few counts. Antigen unknown. These data are taken from a study of cytomegalovirus exposure and HLA in healthy donors. Whole-study results and caveats: The study listed 164 cytomegalovirus-associated TCR beta chains. Relative to equally common others, HLA-associated TCR beta chains showed greater clonal expansion in a later analysis.

Each donor was nominally healthy when sampled (though unrecorded immune exposures were likely). Germline trimming cut 4 bases from V and 0 bases from J; bases unmatched to any gene: 3. Looked up from germline, CDR1 is SGHRS and CDR2 is YFSETQ. The CDR3 contains 14 residues. The PCR contained 60 Vbeta and 13 Jbeta primers. The table came from immunoSEQ multiplex PCR; TCRdb's copy has only in-frame clones and leaves some out. The sample consists of under 200,000 clones, 86% of them appearing once. Source material: PBMCs. The chain employs TRBV5-1 and TRBJ2-7; 8 bases line up with TRBD2. This sequence originates from a woman aged 25 to 39 in good health and CMV-seronegative. The CDR3 loop reads CASSLSGISYEQYF. CDR3 bases: TGCGCCAGCAGCCTTAGCGGGATCTCCTACGAGCAGTACTTC.